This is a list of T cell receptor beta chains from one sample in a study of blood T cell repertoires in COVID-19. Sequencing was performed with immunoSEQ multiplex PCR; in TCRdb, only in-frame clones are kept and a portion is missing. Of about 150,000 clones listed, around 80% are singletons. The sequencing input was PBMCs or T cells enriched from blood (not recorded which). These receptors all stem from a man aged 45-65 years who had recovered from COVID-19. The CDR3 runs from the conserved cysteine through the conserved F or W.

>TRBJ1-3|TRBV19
CASSMGRAPGNTIYF
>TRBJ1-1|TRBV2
CASSPEVNTEAFF
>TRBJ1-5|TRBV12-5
CASGPAGTGSNQPQHF
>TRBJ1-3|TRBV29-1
CSAWDRGPGNTIYF
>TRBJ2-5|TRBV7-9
CASSQPGVDRVRETQYF
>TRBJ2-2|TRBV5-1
CASSLVAVTAGELFF
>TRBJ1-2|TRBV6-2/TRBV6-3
CASSADAGTGKILAYGYTF
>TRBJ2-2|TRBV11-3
CASSFTSGSTGELFF
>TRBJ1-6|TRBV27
CASSSTAYNSPLHF
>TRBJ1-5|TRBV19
CASSRAEYQPQHF
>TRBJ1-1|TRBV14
CASSQDLGRVSTEAFF
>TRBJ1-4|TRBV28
CASSFLGASEKLFF
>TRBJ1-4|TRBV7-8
CASSLVRQGWGEKLFF
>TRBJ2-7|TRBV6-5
CASSDRLYEQYF
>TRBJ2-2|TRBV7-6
CASSPETSGGAGSTGELFF
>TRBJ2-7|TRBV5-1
CASSLARGLSDEQYF
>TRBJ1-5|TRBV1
CTSSQEQNSNQPQHF
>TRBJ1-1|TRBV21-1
CASSKTGVVGAEAFF
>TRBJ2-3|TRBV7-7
CASSPGTGGRFDTQYF
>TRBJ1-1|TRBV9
CASSAGRQGNTEAFF
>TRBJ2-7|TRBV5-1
CASSLRQGAHEQYF
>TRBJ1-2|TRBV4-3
CASSQDRKGALGYTF
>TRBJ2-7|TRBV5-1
CASSLVPGNDEQYF